This T cell receptor (beta chain) emerged from a study of neurological immune-mediated disorders. Looking at the study overall: In a group of roughly 34 multiple sclerosis patients, approximately 31 had the relapsing-remitting type and 3 had the secondary progressive type. Study results and limitations: None of the CDR3 amino acid sequences of expanded clones were shared across subjects, and this suggested private repertoires in all groups.

This clonotype appeared many times. The antigen is undetermined. By 5'RACE with 10-nucleotide random UMIs, the cDNA was made. TCRdb reprocessed the 5' RACE reads with MiXCR, giving one entry per CDR3 protein. This sample carries 65,000 to 90,000 distinct CDR3 sequences, about 5% of them seen once, and the ten largest clones take less than 2.5%. Germline V gene sequence: CDR1 MNHEY, CDR2 SVGEGT. The CDR3 totals 14 residues. V was cut by 8 bases and J by 2 bases, with 16 bases left in between. The TCR sequence derives from a woman in her twenties or thirties with multiple sclerosis. The rearrangement uses TRBV6-2 or TRBV6-3 and TRBJ2-7; D is unresolved. The sequencing sample was made of PBMCs. Here the CDR3 DNA reads TGTGCCAGCGTCGCTGGAATCCCCCCCTACGAGCAGTACTTC. Its protein product is CASVAGIPPYEQYF.